These 9 T cell receptor beta chains were all obtained from the same sample, sequenced in a study of T cells after yellow fever vaccination. A single record per CDR3 protein comes from TCRdb applying MiXCR to the 5' RACE reads. This table holds approximately 260,000 distinct CDR3 sequences, 13% found once. This specimen was CD4+ T cells sorted from PBMCs, taken 45 days after the yellow fever booster vaccination. These TCRs come from a young man who received the YFV17D yellow fever vaccine.

V is TRBV20-1 and J is TRBJ2-1, with 8 bases that match TRBD1. Germline assignment: CDR1 DFQATT and CDR2 SNEGSKA (reference sequence). V dropped 3 bases and J dropped 0; count of bases not matched to a gene: 7. The CDR3 length is 16 residues. Written as DNA, the CDR3 is TGCAGTGCTAGGGGTCAGGGGGCTAACTCCTACAATGAGCAGTTCTTC. This translates into CSARGQGANSYNEQFF.

In its sample, this clonotype was seen a few times. This chain links TRBV20-1 with TRBJ2-1; 9 bases are shared with TRBD2. V was clipped by 6 bases and J by 4 bases; unmatched bases: 13. Per the germline V gene, CDR1 is DFQATT and CDR2 is SNEGSKA (reference sequence). The CDR3 sequence is 16 residues long. This CDR3 is CSARSSGTSRYNEQFF. For the CDR3, the DNA is TGCAGTGCCCGTTCGTCCGGGACTAGCAGATACAATGAGCAGTTCTTC.

The V call is TRBV29-1, the J call TRBJ1-4; 7 nucleotides align to TRBD1. The J segment lost 0 bases and the V segment lost 6 bases, leaving 13 bases of the junction unmatched. The CDR3 consists of 17 residues. The germline V gene has CDR1 SQVTM and CDR2 ANQGSEA. The CDR3 spells CSVTKQGIGATNEKLFF. The CDR3, as DNA: TGCAGCGTGACCAAACAGGGGATAGGAGCAACTAATGAAAAACTGTTTTTT.

The sample holds a few counts of this clonotype. The CDR3 DNA sequence: TGTGCCAGCAGGCCCCAAACCCGGGGTCGGGACGGGGAGCTGTTTTTT. Residues: CASRPQTRGRDGELFF. V is TRBV11-2 and J is TRBJ2-2, with D maybe TRBD2 (5 bases). V lost 6 bases, J lost 7 bases, and 21 bases lay in between. CDR1 and CDR2 (germline): SGHAT, FQNNGV. The CDR3 has 16 amino acids.

A few counts support this clonotype. This sequence joins TRBV4-3 and TRBJ2-1, with 7 bases aligning to TRBD2. Losses at the gene ends were 0 bases for V and 12 bases for J; bases not matched to a gene: 17. Germline values: CDR1 LGHNA, CDR2 YSLEER. This CDR3 region has 17 residues. The CDR3 region has the DNA TGCGCCAGCAGCCAAGAAATAAGCGGGATCGCATCGCAATCGCAGTTCTTC. It yields the protein CASSQEISGIASQSQFF.

Many counts were recorded for this clonotype. The CDR3 DNA is TGTGCCAGCAGTTCGGGACTAGCGGGGAGCACAGATACGCAGTATTTT. Translation: CASSSGLAGSTDTQYF. The chain has TRBV7-2 and TRBJ2-3; 13 positions agree with TRBD2. V dropped 6 bases and J dropped 0; count of bases not matched to a gene: 3. The CDR3 length is 16 residues. Germline values: CDR1 SGHTA, CDR2 FQGNSA.

The chain combines TRBV5-1 with TRBJ1-5; possibly TRBD1 for D (6 bases). The V and J ends lost 0 bases and 3 bases respectively, with 10 bases between them. Looked up from germline, CDR1 is SGHRS and CDR2 is YFSETQ. The length of the CDR3 is 15 residues. DNA of the CDR3: TGCGCCAGCAGCTTGGCTGGGGGCTACAATCAGCCCCAGCATTTT. This encodes CASSLAGGYNQPQHF.

This clonotype has more than one count but fewer than ten. This chain links TRBV20-1 with TRBJ2-3; D gene unclear. The V end was cut by 3 bases, the J end by 5 bases, with 9 bases between. In germline, CDR1 is DFQATT, CDR2 SNEGSKA (reference sequence). The CDR3 is made up of 12 amino acids. The CDR3 coding sequence is TGCAGTGCTAGTCAGGCTAGAGATACGCAGTATTTT. Its translation: CSASQARDTQYF.

This clonotype was observed a few times. V and J are TRBV9 and TRBJ2-5, with 9 bases identical to TRBD2. Losses at the gene ends were 0 bases for V and 5 bases for J; bases not matched to a gene: 14. Germline CDR1 reads SGDLS; CDR2 reads YYNGEE. This CDR3 region has 18 residues. The CDR3 loop reads CASSVAPIGASGTETQYF. The CDR3 DNA follows: TGTGCCAGCAGCGTAGCGCCGATCGGGGCTAGCGGGACGGAGACCCAGTACTTC.